The clone carrying this T cell receptor beta chain was seen a handful of times. The antigen is unknown. The table came from immunoSEQ multiplex PCR; TCRdb's copy has only in-frame clones and leaves some out. Seen here are 8,000 to 9,000 clones, around 86% observed once, and the top ten hold around 8.3%. The length of the CDR3 is 12 residues. The V gene's germline CDR1 is SGHRS and CDR2 YFSETQ. V gave up 1 base and J gave up 6 bases, with 8 bases separating them. This sample is part of a study of immune evolution from preneoplasia to lung adenocarcinoma. H&E slides confirmed each diagnosis, reviewed by two pathologists independently. Findings and caveats of the study: KRAS-mutant nodules had the highest T cell clonality. Later-stage lesions appeared to have more T cells, more diversity, less clonality.

Sequencing input: FFPE minimally invasive lung adenocarcinoma tissue. This chain joins TRBV5-1 and TRBJ2-7, with D perhaps TRBD1 (6 bases). This TCR came from a donor older than 65 with lung adenocarcinoma. Here the CDR3 DNA reads TGCGCCAGCAGCTTGAACAGGGTCGAGCAGTACTTC. Residues: CASSLNRVEQYF.